The 4 T cell receptor beta chains listed next were all sequenced from one sample in a study of T cells and Merkel cell carcinoma outcomes. Sequencing was performed with immunoSEQ multiplex PCR; in TCRdb, only in-frame clones are kept and a portion is missing. The sample has over 15,000 clones, 75% to 90% seen once. Sequenced sample: tumor tissue from Merkel cell carcinoma. Source of these receptors: a human donor with Merkel cell carcinoma.

The chain has TRBV9 and TRBJ2-3, with D tentatively TRBD2 (5 bases). The length of the CDR3 is 16 residues. Germline loops: CDR1 SGDLS, CDR2 YYNGEE. The V end was cut by 0 bases, the J end by 0 bases, with 11 bases between. The CDR3 nucleotides are TGTGCCAGCAGCGTAGGACTAACATCTAGCACAGATACGCAGTATTTT. It is translated as CASSVGLTSSTDTQYF.

The chain has TRBV27 and TRBJ1-5; D is perhaps TRBD1 (6 bases). Germline CDR1 MNHEY, CDR2 SMNVEV (reference sequence). CDR3 size: 13 residues. V was cut by 3 bases and J by 7 bases, with 10 bases left in between. The CDR3 nucleotides read TGTGCCAGCAGTTTGCAGGGGCGACAGCCCCAGCATTTT. Residues: CASSLQGRQPQHF.

V gene TRBV27 combines with J gene TRBJ2-3; 12 nucleotides line up with TRBD2. Germline V gene data show CDR1 as MNHEY and CDR2 as SMNVEV (reference sequence). V lost 5 bases, J lost 3 bases, and 3 bases stayed unmatched. CDR3 length: 15 amino acids. The CDR3 DNA reads as TGTGCCAGCAGTCTAGCGGGAGGGCCGACAGATACGCAGTATTTT. It translates to CASSLAGGPTDTQYF.

This chain connects TRBV7-9 to TRBJ2-6, with D possibly TRBD2 on 6 matching bases. Trimming shortened V by 5 bases and J by 0 bases, and 11 bases separated the two germline ends. The CDR3 is made up of 16 amino acids. CDR1 and CDR2 from the germline V gene are SEHNR and FQNEAQ (reference sequence). As DNA, the CDR3 is TGTGCCAGCAGCCCCACCGGGAGCTCTGGGGCCAACGTCCTGACTTTC. Its protein is CASSPTGSSGANVLTF.